A selection of T cell receptor beta chains follows, all from one sample in a study of shared clonotypes between healthy human individuals. Libraries were prepared by immunoSEQ multiplex PCR; TCRdb keeps only in-frame clonotypes and omits some of them. The sample has approximately 500,000 clones, around 96% seen once. The sample was naive CD4+ T cells sorted from blood. Source of these receptors: a woman younger than 45 in good health. Each CDR3 is given with its conserved first and last residue. Fields, in order: D gene, clone size, V gene, J gene, CDR3 DNA, CDR3 protein. D genes are given only for firm matches. Rows give clone size only sometimes, using once, few, many, or a class for an expanded clone.

NA	NA	TRBV7-2	TRBJ1-1	TGTGCCAGCAGGCGTGGTTCGGATCCCACTGAAGCTTTCTTT	CASRRGSDPTEAFF
NA	NA	TRBV19	TRBJ2-7	TGTGCCAGTAGTACGGCGGGACCATCCTACGAGCAGTACTTC	CASSTAGPSYEQYF
TRBD1	NA	TRBV19	TRBJ1-4	TGTGCCAGTAGTGCTGAGAAGCGGACAGGGCGATACGGAAAACTGTTTTTT	CASSAEKRTGRYGKLFF
NA	NA	TRBV19	TRBJ1-4	TGTGCCAGTAGTTGGGGGATGGTCCATGAAAAACTGTTTTTT	CASSWGMVHEKLFF
TRBD2	NA	TRBV5-1	TRBJ2-1	TGCGCCAGCAGCTTGTGGCTAGCGGTCAATGAGCAGTTCTTC	CASSLWLAVNEQFF
TRBD2	NA	TRBV28	TRBJ2-1	TGTGCCAGCAGTAGCGGGGCCTACAATGAGCAGTTCTTC	CASSSGAYNEQFF
NA	NA	TRBV5-6	TRBJ1-3	TGTGCCAGCAGCTCTAGGGGCAGTCGGGGAAACACCATATATTTT	CASSSRGSRGNTIYF
NA	NA	TRBV19	TRBJ2-5	TGTGCCAGTAGTCCAACGGGGACTCTGTACCAAGAGACCCAGTACTTC	CASSPTGTLYQETQYF
NA	once	TRBV28	TRBJ2-7	TGTGCCAGCAGTTTCTTCGGGAAAGTCTACGAGCAGTACTTC	CASSFFGKVYEQYF
NA	once	TRBV6-5	TRBJ1-2	TGTGCCAGCAGTTACAACCGCCCGGGTGCGGACTATGGCTACACCTTC	CASSYNRPGADYGYTF
NA	NA	TRBV4-2	TRBJ2-5	TGTGCCAGCGGCCTCCTGGAACAAGAGACCCAGTACTTC	CASGLLEQETQYF
TRBD1	NA	TRBV7-9	TRBJ2-7	TGTGCGGTCAGCAAAGATGGGGTGCGGAGGCAGGGGGCTACGTACGAGCAGTACTTC	CAVSKDGVRRQGATYEQYF
NA	NA	TRBV5-1	TRBJ2-1	TGCGCCAGCAGCTCCGGGACAAGGACCTCCAATGAGCAGTTCTTC	CASSSGTRTSNEQFF
TRBD1	NA	TRBV11-2	TRBJ2-7	TGTGCCAGCAGACCAAGCCAATGGACAGGTAAGACCTACGAGCAGTACTTC	CASRPSQWTGKTYEQYF
NA	NA	TRBV5-4	TRBJ2-7	TGTGCCAGCAGCCTCCAGACAGGCTCCTACGAGCAGTACTTC	CASSLQTGSYEQYF
NA	NA	TRBV28	TRBJ1-3	TGTGCCAGCAGTACCCCCCGGACGTCCGGCTCTGGAAACACCATATATTTT	CASSTPRTSGSGNTIYF
NA	NA	TRBV19	TRBJ2-3	TGTGCCAGTAGGGGGCCGGCGACAGAGAGAACTAGCACAGATACGCAGTATTTT	CASRGPATERTSTDTQYF